This TCR beta chain was sequenced for a study of tumor-infiltrating lymphocytes in oesophageal squamous cell carcinoma. The V end lost 1 base, the J end lost 6 bases, and 9 bases lay between the germline ends. The CDR3 contains 13 residues. CDR1 is SGHAT, CDR2 FQNNGV, per germline. TCRdb re-analysed the PCR reads in MiXCR, keeping a single row per CDR3 protein. The sample carries over 20,000 distinct CDR3 sequences, 35% to 40% recorded once. This TCR was recovered from a male donor with esophageal squamous cell carcinoma. The chain joins TRBV11-2 to TRBJ2-5, with D uncertain. The sequencing sample was made of esophageal tumor tissue. In nucleotides, the CDR3 is TGTGCCAGCAGCTTAGGTCCCGGCCAGACCCAGTACTTC. Its protein product is CASSLGPGQTQYF.